These 27 T cell receptor beta chains originate from one sample sequenced in a study of blood T cell repertoires in COVID-19. The repertoire was sequenced with immunoSEQ multiplex PCR; TCRdb's copy has only in-frame clones and lacks some. The table records 150,000 to 200,000 clones, around three quarters of them present only once. The sample comprised peripheral blood. These receptors came from a man in his 70s with active or convalescent COVID-19.

V gene TRBV11-3 combines with J gene TRBJ2-3; unclear D gene. The CDR3 is made up of 13 amino acids. V was shortened by 9 bases and J by 1 base, with 11 bases between the two germline ends. Germline V gene data show CDR1 as SGHNT and CDR2 as YENEEA. The DNA of the CDR3 is TGTGCCAGTGGTAGCCCGGGCACAGATACGCAGTATTTT. It specifies CASGSPGTDTQYF.

This clone was seen only a few times. This chain links TRBV7-9 with TRBJ2-7, with D possibly TRBD1 on 6 matching bases. The CDR3 length is 14 residues. Trimming stripped 6 bases from V and 0 bases from J, with 12 bases between. CDR1 and CDR2 from the germline V gene are SEHNR and FQNEAQ (reference sequence). CDR3 in DNA: TGTGCCAGCAGTCCCGGGACACCCTCCTACGAGCAGTACTTC. Residues: CASSPGTPSYEQYF.

This rearrangement joins TRBV4-1 to TRBJ1-2, with 7 bases identical to TRBD1. Germline V lookup: CDR1 MGHRA, CDR2 YSYEKL. The V and J ends lost 1 base and 4 bases, in that order; junction bases with no gene match: 6. The CDR3 covers 15 residues. The CDR3 here is CASSQGGQPSYGYTF. The CDR3, as DNA: TGCGCCAGCAGCCAAGGGGGACAGCCTTCCTATGGCTACACCTTC.

This rearrangement joins TRBV11-2 to TRBJ2-7; D may be TRBD1 (6 bases). Deletions cut 5 bases from V and 2 bases from J, with 22 bases between. The CDR3 is 17 amino acids. Germline V gene sequence: CDR1 SGHAT, CDR2 FQNNGV. Written as DNA, the CDR3 is TGTGCCAGCAGCCTGCTAGGGGCAGGGGATCTCGCCTACGAGCAGTACTTC. It translates to CASSLLGAGDLAYEQYF.

The V and J genes are TRBV6-2 or TRBV6-3 and TRBJ2-1, with 7 bases identical to TRBD2. The CDR3 loop spans 17 amino acids. Germline V gives CDR1 MNHEY, CDR2 SVGEGT. J gave up 4 bases and V 1 base, and 10 bases lay outside the gene matches. The CDR3 DNA sequence: TGTGCCAGCAGTTACTTCCTACAGCGGGGAGAATACAATGAGCAGTTCTTC. Protein sequence: CASSYFLQRGEYNEQFF.

CDR3 nucleotides: TGTGCCATCCCTCAGACCCAGTACTTC. It codes for CAIPQTQYF. This chain connects TRBV10-3 to TRBJ2-5; D not certain. Trimming removed 8 bases from V and 6 bases from J, with 4 bases in between. CDR1 ENHRY and CDR2 SYGVKD come from the germline V gene. The CDR3 has 9 residues.

This chain connects TRBV19 to TRBJ2-2, with 7 bases aligning to TRBD2. V gave up 7 bases and J gave up 0 bases; unmatched junction bases: 5. The germline CDR1 and CDR2 sequences are LNHDA and SQIVND (reference sequence). The CDR3 spans 15 residues. The CDR3 region is CASKREATNTGELFF. The CDR3 DNA is TGTGCCAGTAAACGGGAGGCCACGAACACCGGGGAGCTGTTTTTT.

V and J are TRBV4-3 and TRBJ2-2, with D tentatively TRBD2 (5 bases). Deletions cut 5 bases from V and 2 bases from J, with 21 bases between. The CDR3 is 18 amino acids. Germline V gene data show CDR1 as LGHNA and CDR2 as YSLEER. The CDR3 nucleotides read TGCGCCAGCAGCACCGAGCGGACTTCACCGATAAACACCGGGGAGCTGTTTTTT. It yields the protein CASSTERTSPINTGELFF.

J is TRBJ1-5 and V is TRBV19, with TRBD1 as a possible D gene (5 bases). V gave up 2 bases and J gave up 2 bases, with 10 bases separating them. The V gene's germline CDR1 is LNHDA and CDR2 SQIVND (reference sequence). The CDR3 length is 15 residues. CDR3 amino acids: CASSIHPRGNQPQHF. CDR3 nucleotides: TGTGCCAGTAGTATACACCCCAGGGGCAATCAGCCCCAGCATTTT.

This clone was recorded only once. Written as DNA, the CDR3 is TGCAGTGCTAGTTCAGGGGTGAACACTGAAGCTTTCTTT. The encoded protein is CSASSGVNTEAFF. This rearrangement joins TRBV20-1 to TRBJ1-1, with D tentatively TRBD1 (6 bases). In germline, CDR1 is DFQATT, CDR2 SNEGSKA (reference sequence). The CDR3 sequence is 13 residues long. Trimming left V 3 bases short and J 0 bases short, with 8 bases between.

The chain recombines TRBV6-5 with TRBJ2-5, with 7 bases matching TRBD1. V was pared by 6 bases and J by 4 bases, with 8 bases of the junction left unmatched. Per germline, CDR1 MNHEY and CDR2 SVGAGI. The CDR3 consists of 14 residues. The CDR3 sequence is CASRWTGPRETQYF. CDR3 nucleotide sequence: TGTGCCAGCAGATGGACAGGACCCAGAGAGACCCAGTACTTC.

The chain links TRBV5-1 to TRBJ2-1; possible D gene TRBD1, 7 bases. V dropped 2 bases and J dropped 9 bases, with 18 bases sitting between them. The CDR3 contains 15 residues. The germline V gene has CDR1 SGHRS and CDR2 YFSETQ. CDR3 protein: CASSFRSGGQSEQFF. DNA for the CDR3: TGCGCCAGCAGCTTTCGTTCAGGGGGGCAGAGTGAGCAGTTCTTC.

This clone was seen a handful of times. The rearrangement joins TRBV7-9 to TRBJ2-1, with 12 bases lining up with TRBD2. Trimming removed 4 bases from V and 7 bases from J; junction bases left unmatched: 11. Germline values: CDR1 SEHNR, CDR2 FQNEAQ (reference sequence). The CDR3 has 17 amino acids. In DNA form, the CDR3 reads TGTGCCAGCAGCTCCACCCTGACTAGCGGGAGAGGGAATGAGCAGTTCTTC. Its protein is CASSSTLTSGRGNEQFF. The full variable domain, in which reference TRBV7-9 and TRBJ2-1 provide the parts outside the CDR3, is DTGVSQNPRHKITKRGQNVTFRCDPISEHNRLYWYRQTLGQGPEFLTYFQNEAQLEKSRLLSDRFSAERPKGSFSTLEIQRTEQGDSAMYLCASSSTLTSGRGNEQFFGPGTRLTVL.

The chain employs TRBV11-2 and TRBJ2-3; TRBD1 might be the D (5 bases). Deletions cut 1 base from V and 0 bases from J, with 8 bases between. Germline CDR1 SGHAT, CDR2 FQNNGV. The CDR3 runs to 15 residues. The CDR3 here is CASSLGYRSTDTQYF. CDR3 sequence (DNA): TGTGCCAGCAGCTTAGGGTACAGGAGCACAGATACGCAGTATTTT.

V usage is TRBV6-1 and J usage is TRBJ1-2; maybe TRBD1 (5 bases). This CDR3 has 16 amino acids. Germline assignment: CDR1 MNHNS and CDR2 SASEGT. The V end was cut by 2 bases, the J end by 5 bases, with 18 bases between. CDR3 DNA sequence: TGTGCCAGCAGTGAATTAATGGACAAACAGGATTATGGCTACACCTTC. Translated, it gives CASSELMDKQDYGYTF.

The rearrangement links TRBV6-4 to TRBJ2-2; D remains ambiguous. Germline V lookup: CDR1 MRHNA, CDR2 SNTAGT. The CDR3 is made up of 14 amino acids. The V end lost 2 bases, the J end lost 6 bases, and 10 bases lay between the germline ends. In nucleotides, the CDR3 is TGTGCCAGCAGTGACGACTCCTGGTCCGGGGAGCTGTTTTTT. Its protein product is CASSDDSWSGELFF.

V and J are TRBV29-1 and TRBJ2-3, with 10 bases fitting TRBD2. V was clipped by 5 bases and J by 1 base; unmatched bases: 3. CDR1 is SQVTM and CDR2 is ANQGSEA in the germline V gene. This CDR3 has 14 amino acids. Here the CDR3 reads CSVSGTSGTDTQYF. CDR3 nucleotides: TGCAGCGTTTCCGGGACTAGCGGCACAGATACGCAGTATTTT.

The chain combines TRBV4-1 with TRBJ1-1; D is possibly TRBD1 (5 bases). Trimming stripped 4 bases from V and 5 bases from J, with 14 bases between. CDR1 and CDR2 from the germline V gene are MGHRA and YSYEKL. This CDR3 is 14 amino acids long. CDR3 protein: CASSLRESGTEAFF. As DNA, the CDR3 is TGCGCCAGCAGCCTCAGGGAATCTGGGACTGAAGCTTTCTTT.

The J gene is TRBJ2-7, the V gene TRBV5-1, with D perhaps matching TRBD1 (6 bases). Germline V lookup: CDR1 SGHRS, CDR2 YFSETQ. This CDR3 region has 15 residues. V lost 4 bases to trimming and J lost 0 bases, with 14 bases between them. CDR3 loop: CASSDGTLSSYEQYF. CDR3 DNA: TGCGCCAGCAGCGATGGGACATTGAGCTCCTACGAGCAGTACTTC.

This chain uses TRBV7-3 with TRBJ2-3; tentative D call: TRBD2 (5 bases). The CDR3 sequence is 13 residues long. Trimming took off 5 bases at V and 0 bases at J, with 6 bases between the two ends. Germline V gene sequence: CDR1 SGHTA, CDR2 FQGTGA. The CDR3 here is CASSEGSTDTQYF. The DNA for the CDR3 is TGTGCCAGCAGCGAGGGTAGCACAGATACGCAGTATTTT.

The J gene is TRBJ2-3, the V gene TRBV7-8; tentatively, D is TRBD2 (7 bases). CDR3 size: 16 residues. Germline V gene lookup returns CDR1 SGHVS and CDR2 FQNEAQ. V shed 4 bases and J shed 1 base, with 15 bases lying between them. In DNA form, the CDR3 reads TGTGCCAGCAGCTCGCATGGGGGGGGCGGCACAGATACGCAGTATTTT. It translates to CASSSHGGGGTDTQYF.

The chain has TRBV27 and TRBJ2-3; 7 nucleotides line up with TRBD1. CDR1 and CDR2 from the germline V gene are MNHEY and SMNVEV (reference sequence). J was trimmed by 6 bases and V by 5 bases; bases with no gene match: 11. The CDR3 loop spans 15 amino acids. DNA for the CDR3: TGTGCCAGCAGTCGGACAGGCACGGGATTGGATACGCAGTATTTT. This sequence encodes CASSRTGTGLDTQYF.

The genes are TRBV29-1 and TRBJ1-2; TRBD1 is a possible D gene (6 bases). Germline-derived CDR1 and CDR2 are SQVTM and ANQGSEA. Trimming pared 4 bases from V and 8 bases from J, leaving 11 bases between. The CDR3 spans 11 residues. CDR3 loop: CSVAQGVGYTF. The CDR3 nucleotides are TGCAGCGTTGCACAGGGCGTCGGCTACACCTTC.

The chain links TRBV5-1 to TRBJ1-1; possibly TRBD1 for D (5 bases). Between the trimmed V and J ends, which lost 0 bases and 5 bases, there was a span of 11 bases. CDR3 size: 14 residues. Germline values: CDR1 SGHRS, CDR2 YFSETQ. CDR3 in DNA: TGCGCCAGCAGCTTGGGGCAGGGTAGTACTGAAGCTTTCTTT. Its translation is CASSLGQGSTEAFF.

V usage is TRBV19 and J usage is TRBJ1-5, with D possibly TRBD1 on 5 matching bases. The CDR3 runs to 17 residues. Germline lookup yields CDR1 LNHDA and CDR2 SQIVND (reference sequence). V was pared by 2 bases and J by 6 bases, with 20 bases between. The CDR3: CASSIPPSASGGQPQHF. The DNA for the CDR3 is TGTGCCAGTAGTATACCCCCCTCGGCATCCGGGGGTCAGCCCCAGCATTTT. The full variable domain, in which reference TRBV19 and TRBJ1-5 provide the parts outside the CDR3, is DGGITQSPKYLFRKEGQNVTLSCEQNLNHDAMYWYRQDPGQGLRLIYYSQIVNDFQKGDIAEGYSVSREKKESFPLTVTSAQKNPTAFYLCASSIPPSASGGQPQHFGDGTRLSIL.

The rearrangement links TRBV5-1 to TRBJ1-6; D ambiguous. Trimming shortened V by 4 bases and J by 11 bases, and 13 bases separated the two germline ends. In germline, CDR1 is SGHRS, CDR2 YFSETQ. This CDR3 comprises 13 residues. CDR3 sequence (DNA): TGCGCCAGCAGCCCCCGACCGGGGACACCCCTCCACTTT. As protein: CASSPRPGTPLHF.

The chain is built from TRBV4-1 and TRBJ2-5, with 10 bases aligning to TRBD2. Germline V gene data show CDR1 as MGHRA and CDR2 as YSYEKL. V shed 1 base and J 2 bases; nucleotides not matched to a gene: 1. This CDR3 has 15 residues. CDR3 DNA sequence: TGCGCCAGCAGCCAAGGGACTAGCGGACAAGAGACCCAGTACTTC. Protein: CASSQGTSGQETQYF.